The T cell receptor (beta chain) described here comes from a study of cytomegalovirus exposure and HLA in healthy donors (dated by TCRdb to about 2017). With regard to the full study: In an earlier analysis of some 610 of the donors, 250 to 300 Gb of sequence data and 117 million unique TCR beta sequences from about 179 million T cells were reported. About 280 gigabases of sequencing data and approximately 80 million unique TCR sequences were included in an early release covering over 600 HLA-typed donors. Donor age, sex, ethnicity and CMV serostatus were compiled together with the repertoire data. To study patterns of TCR occurrence, a later analysis re-analyzed previously published TCR beta repertoires from several hundred donors and added high-resolution HLA genotyping. To decide whether each TCR beta V gene segment behaved as functional or pseudogenic, an earlier analysis of some 580 of the donors relied on high-throughput TCR beta sequencing. Typing coverage differed by locus: A, B, C, DRB1 and DQB1 were typed in about 620-640 donors, DQA1 in roughly 500, DPA1 in around 580, and DPB1 in roughly 450. Every repertoire in the discovery cohort had been generated on one and the same sequencing platform. HLA typing included class I and class II loci at four-digit resolution. In a later genetic analysis, genome-wide SNP genotypes for about 65% of the roughly 670 donors were used, and that subset was treated as a discovery cohort. A separate validation cohort of roughly 130 different subjects was used in addition to the approximately 700-subject first cohort. Among the approximately 400 genotyped donors, around 79% belonged to the genetic ancestry cluster associated with self-reported Caucasian donors. Among roughly 400 genotyped donors of the cohort, an average of about 240,000 unique TCR beta nucleotide sequences were sequenced per donor, around a sixth of them non-productive. To predict cytomegalovirus infection status, the study combined high-throughput TCR immunosequencing, statistical association of individual TCRs with disease status, and machine learning. The study profiled the T cell repertoires of 550 to 700 subjects by immunosequencing and related them to cytomegalovirus serostatus. The aim of the study was to test whether cataloging public T cell receptors could identify signatures of past pathogen exposure. Rather than drawing on any new phenotypic data, the later analysis identified candidate immune exposures from TCR beta sequences and the way those sequences occurred across donors. Roughly five DR-DQ haplotypes were handled as single units for association and clustering, since linkage in the cohort was strong.

Libraries were built with the immunoSEQ multiplex PCR assay. For the multiplex PCR, a mixture combining 60 forward primers for TCR Vbeta segments and 13 reverse primers for TCR Jbeta segments was used. The CDR3 region of rearranged TCR beta genes was amplified from genomic DNA with a multiplex PCR assay. The Illumina HiSeq System was used to sequence the amplified TCR beta libraries as 87-base-pair reads. Per the source publication's procedure: A later analysis tallied about 77 million unique TCR beta chains across the approximately 670 repertoires, and about 12 million of those chains were shared by two or more donors. To remove PCR and sequencing errors, raw reads were error-corrected and collapsed into unique sequences using a nearest-neighbor algorithm that merged closely related sequences. Alignment of CDR3 sequences to IMGT reference sequences was used to assign V, D and J gene segments. For a sequence to be retained, a match of at least six nucleotides to both a V gene segment and a J gene segment was required. Rearrangements were classified as productive when the CDR3 lacked stop codons and remained in frame with V and J, and all other rearrangements were classified as non-productive. Following IMGT convention, CDR3 was defined as the stretch from the second conserved V-encoded cysteine up to the conserved J-encoded phenylalanine. The earlier analysis of roughly 590 of the donors excluded sequences that lacked an unambiguous match to a single V gene segment. An earlier analysis of 500 to 700 of the donors classified V segments as functional when productive rearrangements were above 56.7% and as segregating when the standard deviation between donors was above 5%. To diagnose cytomegalovirus status from the catalog of TCR beta chain sequences, a statistical classification framework was built. V and J gene assignment, in a later analysis, came from comparing TCR nucleotide sequences with IMGT/GENE-DB human TR gene sequences. In a later analysis, CDR3 sequences and most-parsimonious VDJ recombination scenarios were assigned using the TCRdist pipeline. In a later analysis, each TCR beta chain was defined by its CDR3 amino acid sequence together with its V-gene family, and reads lacking a unique V-gene family were excluded. In a later analysis, approximately 590 highly shared, low-generation-probability nucleotide sequences were removed to address suspected cross-contamination and a sequencing artifact. A later analysis calculated a clonal expansion index for each public chain from normalized within-repertoire ranks of inferred template counts. In a later analysis, generation probabilities were computed with a VDJ recombination model fitted to out-of-frame rearrangements, and the resulting probabilities were checked against IGoR. A later analysis scored TCR-TCR, TCR-HLA and TCR-CMV co-occurrence with hypergeometric tests, applying a repertoire-size bias correction to TCR pairs. In a later analysis, false discovery rates were estimated by permuting HLA or CMV assignments 20 times. In a later analysis, co-occurring TCRs were grouped using DBSCAN, with TCRdist sequence similarity added in when clustering inside HLA-allele-positive subsets. Repertoires with fewer than 30,000 or more than 120,000 public chains, plus five repertoires with anomalous nucleotide sharing, were excluded from co-occurrence clustering. TCRdb limited this immuneACCESS table to in-frame rearrangements with V and J called. A share of clones is missing; checked studies link under half to unresolved V genes, and the rest is unexplained. That table gives V, J and clone size, and the DNA gave D and trimming. The sample data list more than 200,000 clones, and 60% to 80% of these were observed just once. Less than 2% of the sample goes to the ten largest clones.

The cohort was made up of about 610 healthy bone marrow donors. Cohort members were all nominally healthy when sampled, although unrecorded immune exposures were likely present. The donor was CMV seronegative and was included in the group of over 300 seronegative cohort members. Every donor gave a peripheral blood sample, and the peripheral blood mononuclear cells from that sample were used for TCR beta sequencing. Genomic DNA extraction from the blood cell samples was performed with the Qiagen DNeasy Blood Extraction Kit. The full study reports these points: According to a later analysis, TCR association rates differed among HLA loci, with DRB1 alleles showing the most associated TCRs and HLA-C alleles showing the fewest. A group of highly shared sequence variants was considered likely to be a technical artifact of the sequencing pipeline. In a later analysis, HLA-associated TCR beta chains showed more clonal expansion and lower generation probabilities than non-associated chains that were equally common. Strong co-occurrence of HLA alleles, especially DR and DQ, made assigning TCR associations to individual alleles difficult. Immune exposure information for the cohort was limited to CMV serostatus. This cohort had only TCR beta chains sequenced, and the lack of alpha or paired-chain data limited which features could be detected. In both the original and validation cohorts, the classifier was reported to diagnose cytomegalovirus status with high specificity and sensitivity. A few of the identified cytomegalovirus-associated TCR beta chains were confirmed in vitro to be specific for cytomegalovirus antigens. In an earlier analysis of around 500 of the donors, most TCR beta V segments appeared in productive rearrangements about 87% or about 30% of the time, broadly matching IMGT annotations. The study gave a list of over 150 TCR beta chains associated with cytomegalovirus. Because HLA typing was unavailable for some donors at each locus, only the typed subset was used in association tests. Because counts were too low, fewer than 20 rarely observed V segments, including chromosome 9 orphons, were excluded from the earlier analysis of 587 of the donors. Presence/absence analyses assumed roughly uniform sequencing depth across donors, an assumption that may not hold. In a later genetic analysis, a missense DCLRE1C variant was associated with V-gene and J-gene trimming of TCR beta chains, and the association was replicated in an independent cohort. A later analysis associated about 17,000 TCR beta sequences with specific HLA alleles at a false discovery rate of 0.05. A further reported finding was that TCR beta sequences accurately predicted the HLA-A and HLA-B alleles for most subjects in the first cohort. Correlated functional status among segregating V segments might reflect linkage disequilibrium, but an unknown experimental factor could not be ruled out. A later analysis reported that several top co-occurrence clusters appeared linked to parvovirus B19, influenza, CMV and Epstein-Barr virus. Most CMV-associated TCR beta chains appeared to be HLA-restricted in a later analysis, and the HLA associations seemed to be driven largely by CMV exposure. According to a later genetic analysis, donors in an Asian-associated ancestry cluster had fewer N-insertions in productive TCRs than the roughly 670-donor mean. The authors suggested that the approach could potentially be generalized to other disease states and immunological phenotypes. Most TCR sequences were seen in very few donors, while some public TCRs were found in many individuals. The 87-base-pair reads could not distinguish some IMGT-functional V segments, including TRBV6-2 and TRBV6-3, so those segments were excluded.

Comments on this clone: The antigen it binds to is not known. No quality values exist for individual bases; no much larger clone is one base distant.

Looking up the germline V gene yields CDR1 KGHSH and CDR2 LQKENI. From cysteine to phenylalanine, the CDR3 is 14 amino acids long. The kept DNA is CDR3 alone, 42 bases in frame from the first base. Trimming at the junction amounts to 3 bases on V and 6 bases on J, and the germline ends lie 12 bases apart. Input material: PBMCs. The clonotype was recovered from a male donor in good health and CMV-seronegative. Recombination joined TRBV18 with TRBJ2-1, with TRBD2 perhaps the D gene, on 5 matching bases. The CDR3: CASSPDYTANEQFF. Read as DNA, the sequence is TGTGCCAGCTCACCTGACTACACGGCCAATGAGCAGTTCTTC. With the portions outside the CDR3 filled from the reference TRBV18 and TRBJ2-1 genes, the complete variable region becomes NAGVMQNPRHLVRRRGQEARLRCSPMKGHSHVYWYRQLPEEGLKFMVYLQKENIIDESGMPKERFSAEFPKEGPSILRIQQVVRGDSAAYFCASSPDYTANEQFFGPGTRLTVL.